These 30 T cell receptor beta chains originate from one sample sequenced in a study of blood T cell repertoires in COVID-19. Here immunoSEQ multiplex PCR was the method, and the copy in TCRdb shows in-frame clones only, minus some. The sample holds some 20,000 clones, under 90% seen once. Specimen: peripheral blood. The receptors stem from a human donor in a cohort sampled during active COVID-19.

This chain joins TRBV10-3 and TRBJ2-1; the D gene is possibly TRBD2 (5 bases). V was pared by 4 bases and J by 5 bases, with 12 bases between. Germline CDR1 and CDR2: ENHRY and SYGVKD. The CDR3 loop spans 14 amino acids. The CDR3 is CAISVRGIDNEQFF. The CDR3 DNA reads TGTGCCATCAGTGTTCGAGGGATCGACAATGAGCAGTTCTTC.

The rearrangement joins TRBV28 to TRBJ2-7, with 7 bases lining up with TRBD1. With 7 bases clipped from V and 6 bases from J, the junction kept 9 bases outside the gene matches. Germline CDR1 is MDHEN and CDR2 is SYDVKM. The CDR3 runs to 13 residues. CDR3 residues: CASTKYNRGEQYF. The CDR3 region has the DNA TGTGCCAGCACAAAATACAACAGGGGCGAGCAGTACTTC.

The chain couples TRBV6-5 to TRBJ2-5; D call uncertain. The assigned J gene may be wrong: the sequence end matches TRBJ2-7 better. In germline, CDR1 is MNHEY, CDR2 SVGAGI. This CDR3 spans 13 amino acids. Here the CDR3 DNA reads TGTGCCAGCAGTTACTCATCAAACTACGAGCAGTACTTC. Its translation is CASSYSSNYEQYF.

The chain combines TRBV2 with TRBJ1-3, with 10 bases that match TRBD1. This CDR3 is 22 amino acids long. Looked up from germline, CDR1 is SNHLY and CDR2 is FYNNEI. V shed 0 bases and J 0 bases; nucleotides not matched to a gene: 17. As DNA, the CDR3 is TGTGCCAGCAGTGAAGCGCTTCTGCGGGACAGGGGCCGAATTCGCTCTGGAAACACCATATATTTT. The encoded protein is CASSEALLRDRGRIRSGNTIYF.

The chain has TRBV6-2 or TRBV6-3 and TRBJ1-5; 7 bases agree with TRBD1. The ends lost 2 bases at V and 2 bases at J; junction bases unmatched: 6. CDR1 is MNHEY and CDR2 is SVGEGT in the germline V gene. The CDR3 extends over 16 amino acids. CDR3 amino acids: CASSYMRGQGNQPQHF. The DNA for the CDR3 is TGTGCCAGCAGTTACATGAGGGGGCAGGGCAATCAGCCCCAGCATTTT.

V usage is TRBV5-4 and J usage is TRBJ2-1, with TRBD1 identical over 11 bases. CDR3 length: 14 residues. Unmatched junction bases numbered 2, after V lost 3 bases and J lost 6 bases. CDR1 and CDR2 from the germline V gene are SGHNT and YYREEE (reference sequence). In DNA, the CDR3 is TGTGCCAGCAGCTCCGGGACAGGGGGCAATGAGCAGTTCTTC. Encoded protein: CASSSGTGGNEQFF.

The chain links TRBV29-1 to TRBJ2-1, with D possibly matching TRBD2 (5 bases). CDR1 and CDR2 from the germline V gene are SQVTM and ANQGSEA. The CDR3 length is 13 residues. With 6 bases removed from V and 4 bases from J, the gap between germline ends came to 13 bases. CDR3 coding DNA: TGCAGCGTCGAGGGTCGAGTTTACAATGAGCAGTTCTTC. Translated, it gives CSVEGRVYNEQFF.

This sequence joins TRBV19 and TRBJ1-5; 7 bases fit TRBD1. Germline V lookup: CDR1 LNHDA, CDR2 SQIVND (reference sequence). V was pared by 6 bases and J by 3 bases, with 8 bases of the junction left unmatched. The CDR3 sequence is 15 residues long. The CDR3 region is CASRSLGTDNQPQHF. The CDR3 DNA sequence: TGTGCCAGTAGATCGCTAGGGACAGACAATCAGCCCCAGCATTTT.

The genes are TRBV28 and TRBJ2-7, with 8 nucleotides matching TRBD2. After removal of 2 bases from V and 0 bases from J, the junction contained 3 bases not matched to a gene. Germline lookup yields CDR1 MDHEN and CDR2 SYDVKM. The CDR3 covers 15 residues. Here the CDR3 reads CASSLSSGSSYEQYF. In DNA form, the CDR3 reads TGTGCCAGCAGTTTAAGCAGCGGGAGCTCCTACGAGCAGTACTTC.

The gene calls are TRBV28 and TRBJ2-7, with D unclear. Germline assignment: CDR1 MDHEN and CDR2 SYDVKM. This CDR3 region has 12 residues. Deletions cut 4 bases from V and 5 bases from J, with 9 bases between. CDR3 nucleotide sequence: TGTGCCAGCAGTTCCGTCACGGACGAGCAGTACTTC. This encodes CASSSVTDEQYF.

In its sample, this clone was seen once. The chain recombines TRBV6-5 with TRBJ2-3, with 10 bases that match TRBD2. The junction had 4 bases not matched to a gene; V was cut back by 6 bases and J by 1 base. Germline assignment: CDR1 MNHEY and CDR2 SVGAGI. This CDR3 comprises 15 residues. The CDR3 here is CASRTGLAGTDTQYF. The CDR3 DNA is TGTGCCAGCAGGACCGGACTAGCGGGCACAGATACGCAGTATTTT.

V gene TRBV7-9 combines with J gene TRBJ1-1, with D perhaps matching TRBD1 (5 bases). CDR3 length equals 14 residues. V lost 2 bases, J lost 8 bases, and 15 bases lay in between. CDR1 SEHNR and CDR2 FQNEAQ come from the germline V gene (reference sequence). CDR3: CASSLSSGQEEAFF. The CDR3 region has the DNA TGTGCCAGCAGCTTAAGTTCAGGGCAGGAAGAAGCTTTCTTT.

The rearrangement links TRBV5-1 to TRBJ2-5; 8 bases fit TRBD2. Looked up from germline, CDR1 is SGHRS and CDR2 is YFSETQ. The CDR3 is made up of 14 amino acids. V gave up 4 bases and J gave up 3 bases; unmatched junction bases: 5. The CDR3 protein is CASSIETSEETQYF. The CDR3 DNA follows: TGCGCCAGCAGCATCGAGACTAGCGAAGAGACCCAGTACTTC. Combining the CDR3 with reference TRBV5-1 and TRBJ2-5 gives the whole variable domain KAGVTQTPRYLIKTRGQQVTLSCSPISGHRSVSWYQQTPGQGLQFLFEYFSETQRNKGNFPGRFSGRQFSNSRSEMNVSTLELGDSALYLCASSIETSEETQYFGPGTRLLVL.

On this clone: Other DNA sequences in this specimen translate into the identical CDR3. This sequence joins TRBV24-1 and TRBJ2-1, with TRBD1 matching over 7 bases. The J segment lost 4 bases and the V segment lost 2 bases, leaving 7 bases of the junction unmatched. The CDR3 consists of 16 residues. Germline CDR1 is KGHDR and CDR2 is SFDVKD. Here the CDR3 reads CATSDSTGVAYNEQFF. As DNA, the CDR3 is TGTGCCACCAGTGATTCTACAGGGGTCGCTTACAATGAGCAGTTCTTC.

Worth noting for this clone: The junction differs from germline at one of its ends, possibly a read error. The V and J genes are TRBV7-8 and TRBJ2-5, with 10 bases matching TRBD1. Per the germline V gene, CDR1 is SGHVS and CDR2 is FQNEAQ. CDR3 size: 14 residues. The CDR3, as DNA: TGTGCCAGCAGCTTCGCCCGCCCTGGACAGGGGGGACACTTC. Translated, it gives CASSFARPGQGGHF.

The V and J genes are TRBV7-8 and TRBJ1-5, with D perhaps matching TRBD1 (5 bases). Trimming stripped 1 base from V and 4 bases from J, with 11 bases between. Germline CDR1 and CDR2: SGHVS and FQNEAQ. CDR3 length: 15 amino acids. CDR3 amino acids: CASSLDRLGNQPQHF. The CDR3 DNA is TGTGCCAGCAGCTTAGACAGGTTGGGGAATCAGCCCCAGCATTTT. Variable domain in full (rest from reference TRBV7-8 and TRBJ1-5): GAGVSQSPRYKVAKRGQDVALRCDPISGHVSLFWYQQALGQGPEFLTYFQNEAQLDKSGLPSDRFFAERPEGSVSTLKIQRTQQEDSAVYLCASSLDRLGNQPQHFGDGTRLSIL.

This clone appeared once. The rearrangement joins TRBV20-1 to TRBJ2-1; D is possibly TRBD2 (5 bases). The length of the CDR3 is 12 residues. CDR1 and CDR2 (germline): DFQATT, SNEGSKA (reference sequence). V lost 3 bases, J lost 10 bases, and 13 bases lay in between. Written as DNA, the CDR3 is TGCAGTGCTAGTAAGGACTCGGGGGAGCAGTTCTTC. Its translation is CSASKDSGEQFF.

This clone was observed a handful of times. V and J are TRBV28 and TRBJ1-2, with D maybe TRBD1 (5 bases). Germline V gene sequence: CDR1 MDHEN, CDR2 SYDVKM. The CDR3 has 12 residues. V dropped 5 bases and J dropped 8 bases, with 12 bases sitting between them. The CDR3 DNA is TGTGCCAGCAGTGCCGGGACTTTGGGCTACACCTTC. Translating gives CASSAGTLGYTF.

The genes are TRBV2 and TRBJ2-7; 11 bases are a match to TRBD2. The CDR3 runs 15 residues. V lost 6 bases and J lost 6; bases outside the gene matches: 10. The germline V gene encodes CDR1 SNHLY and CDR2 FYNNEI. CDR3 sequence: CASRILAGVNLEQYF. The DNA for the CDR3 is TGTGCCAGCAGGATACTAGCGGGAGTGAACCTCGAGCAGTACTTC.

This clone was counted a few times. This chain links TRBV9 with TRBJ1-5; D is uncertain. The CDR3 loop spans 13 amino acids. Trimming stripped 4 bases from V and 5 bases from J, with 10 bases between. The germline V gene has CDR1 SGDLS and CDR2 YYNGEE. CDR3 bases: TGTGCCAGCAGCCCGAGACTTGATCAGCCCCAGCATTTT. Translating it yields CASSPRLDQPQHF.

This chain uses TRBV6-2 or TRBV6-3 with TRBJ2-2; TRBD1 aligns across 8 bases. With V trimmed by 6 bases and J by 4 bases, 7 bases remained unmatched. The CDR3 has 15 residues. Germline CDR1 and CDR2: MNHEY and SVGEGT. Written as DNA, the CDR3 is TGTGCCAGCAGCCCCCGGACAGGGCTCACCGGGGAGCTGTTTTTT. It encodes CASSPRTGLTGELFF.

This chain connects TRBV5-1 to TRBJ2-7; tentatively, D is TRBD2 (5 bases). The CDR3 has 14 residues. CDR1 SGHRS and CDR2 YFSETQ come from the germline V gene. Deletions cut 4 bases from V and 1 base from J, with 12 bases between. In DNA, the CDR3 is TGCGCCAGCAGCGAGTCACCGGGGTCCTACGAGCAGTACTTC. Translated: CASSESPGSYEQYF.

This chain links TRBV6-4 with TRBJ2-3; TRBD1 is a possible D gene (6 bases). This CDR3 contains 15 residues. Germline V gene data show CDR1 as MRHNA and CDR2 as SNTAGT. The V end was cut by 5 bases, the J end by 1 base, with 13 bases between. The CDR3 sequence is CASSRTVDGTDTQYF. The DNA for the CDR3 is TGTGCCAGCAGTAGGACAGTGGACGGCACAGATACGCAGTATTTT.

The chain links TRBV18 to TRBJ2-1; D uncertain. The CDR3 length is 15 residues. Germline V lookup: CDR1 KGHSH, CDR2 LQKENI. With 0 bases removed from V and 5 bases from J, the gap between germline ends came to 11 bases. The CDR3 coding sequence is TGTGCCAGCTCACCACCCTCTAGACCGGACAATGAGCAGTTCTTC. Translated: CASSPPSRPDNEQFF.

This rearrangement joins TRBV13 to TRBJ2-2, with a possible D match to TRBD2 (6 bases). The CDR3 is made up of 15 amino acids. V was trimmed by 0 bases and J by 7 bases, leaving 12 bases between them. Germline V CDR1 and CDR2: PRHDT, FYEKMQ (reference sequence). CDR3 coding DNA: TGTGCCAGCAGCTTAGGGCGGCGGGACCTCGGGGAGCTGTTTTTT. Translation gives CASSLGRRDLGELFF.

This CDR3 is CASSPWGGGMGYGYTF. CDR3 DNA sequence: TGTGCCAGCAGTCCATGGGGCGGGGGCATGGGTTATGGCTACACCTTC. The J gene is TRBJ1-2, the V gene TRBV28, with a possible D match to TRBD1 (6 bases). There are 16 residues in the CDR3. The germline gives CDR1 MDHEN, CDR2 SYDVKM. V lost 5 bases and J 5 bases, leaving 21 bases between the germline ends.

This clone was detected a few times. The gene calls are TRBV6-4 and TRBJ2-3; TRBD2 is a possible D gene (6 bases). Germline CDR1 and CDR2: MRHNA and SNTAGT. The CDR3 is made up of 14 amino acids. The V end was cut by 2 bases, the J end by 6 bases, with 12 bases between. Here the CDR3 DNA reads TGTGCCAGCAGTGACGGGACTGGGAGTGATACGCAGTATTTT. Translating gives CASSDGTGSDTQYF.

The chain recombines TRBV6-4 with TRBJ2-3; no reliable D call. The CDR3 totals 14 residues. Germline CDR1 is MRHNA and CDR2 is SNTAGT. The ends were cut back, 0 bases at V and 4 bases at J, with 8 bases in the middle. The CDR3 nucleotides are TGTGCCAGCAGTGACTCTTCCGAGGCAGATACGCAGTATTTT. Its protein product is CASSDSSEADTQYF.

The chain carries TRBV25-1 and TRBJ1-1; D possibly corresponds to TRBD1 (5 bases). Germline CDR1 MGHDK, CDR2 SYGVNS. V was pared by 6 bases and J by 1 base, with 15 bases between. This CDR3 contains 15 residues. The CDR3 spells CASSQVGVSNTEAFF. CDR3 coding DNA: TGTGCCAGCAGCCAGGTAGGGGTCTCGAACACTGAAGCTTTCTTT.

This rearrangement joins TRBV24-1 to TRBJ2-7; 8 nucleotides align to TRBD2. Germline loops: CDR1 KGHDR, CDR2 SFDVKD. CDR3 length equals 15 residues. V dropped 2 bases and J dropped 3; count of bases not matched to a gene: 5. For the CDR3, the DNA is TGTGCCACCAGTGATTATGCGGGAGGTATCTACGAGCAGTACTTC. It translates to CATSDYAGGIYEQYF.